This T cell receptor (beta chain) is from a study of untreated major depressive disorder. Study results and caveats: Compared with controls, depressed patients showed more TRBV05-01 (Vbeta 5.1) usage in CD4+ T cells.

TCRdb's table, derived via immunoSEQ multiplex PCR, lists solely in-frame clones and lacks some. The repertoire holds about 25,000 clones, with roughly nine tenths as singletons. Notes on this clone: Its antigen remains unknown.

Per the germline V gene, CDR1 is MNHEY and CDR2 is SMNVEV (reference sequence). The CDR3 is made up of 11 amino acids. The V end lost 7 bases, the J end lost 7 bases, and 10 bases lay between the germline ends. This clonotype originated in a woman under 40 with major depressive disorder. This sequence joins TRBV27 and TRBJ1-2, with a possible D match to TRBD1 (6 bases). Material: CD4+ T cells from PBMCs. In DNA, the CDR3 is TGTGCCAGCAAACAGGGAACTGGCTACACCTTC. It is translated as CASKQGTGYTF.